This T cell receptor (beta chain) was profiled in a study of vaccination and CD4 T cells after COVID-19. Study as a whole: Cells were stimulated with overlapping spike peptide pools from SARS-CoV-2, HCoV-NL63, HCoV-OC43 and HCoV-229E. Each control was exposed to a CEFX pool, an HIV-1 Nef pool, or no peptide at all.

There are 10 residues in the CDR3. In germline, CDR1 is LNHDA, CDR2 SQIVND (reference sequence). Comments on this clonotype: Its antigen is not known. Its ends do not fully match the called genes, so a read error is possible.

As for treatment: roughly 11-day PBMC culture with coronavirus spike peptide pools or control peptides (ViraFEST assay). Cultured CD4+ T-cell DNA underwent Oncomine TCR Beta short-read sequencing. Using its own MiXCR run on the PCR reads, TCRdb lists one record per CDR3 protein. The table has about 14,000 distinct CDR3 sequences, roughly 31% seen once. Points from the study as a whole: Spike mono-reactivity was evident in 304 of the 307 vaccine-specific clones derived from convalescent patients. Among convalescent patients, a median about 83% of reactive clones emerged only after vaccination.

V gene TRBV19 combines with J gene TRBJ2-4, with D hard to call. The source is a human donor with COVID-19. Sequencing used cultured CD4+ T cells from blood. Here the CDR3 DNA reads TGTGCCAGTAGTATAATCTGGGGTCTCTTC. Protein product: CASSIIWGLF.